This T cell receptor beta chain was found in a study of blood T cell repertoires in COVID-19 (TCRdb year 2020). Broadly, across the study: Collaborator samples came from the United States, Italy and Spain and covered acute and convalescent phases of COVID-19. The prospective study material was composed of cDNA or gDNA derived from T cells, B-cell-depleted T cells, or PBMCs. Deeply sampled blood TCRbeta repertoires from subjects exposed to, actively infected with, or recovered from COVID-19 were included in the dataset. The repertoires were released in a freely available public database intended as a resource for research on the immune response to SARS-CoV-2. Samples came from the ongoing ImmuneRACE study (first 160 participants) plus 1,254 subjects from 6 global collaborators. Sample metadata almost always included a de-identified subject ID, COVID-19 status, age in years and sex. Where available, HLA class I and class II types were taken from metadata supplied by the sample provider and were not determined by assay-based typing. The investigation overall reported the following: The quantity of clinical and demographic metadata differed by source and by participant and was supplied without curation.

Concerning this clone: Its antigen is unknown. Base qualities are not provided; no much larger clone lies one nucleotide away.

The collaborating institutions used their own protocols to collect whole blood in K2EDTA tubes. For TCRbeta analysis, collaborators shipped samples as frozen whole blood, isolated PBMCs, or DNA extracted from either of those sample types. TCRbeta CDR3 regions were amplified from genomic DNA using the immunoSEQ Assay, a bias-controlled multiplex PCR. In the authors' own workflow: The number of nucleated cells in each sample was estimated from the amplification of reference gene primers within the assay. To quantify the absolute abundance of each unique TCRbeta CDR3 rearrangement, sequence reads were collapsed and filtered. For each sample, productive Simpson clonality was calculated by taking the square root of Simpson's diversity index across productive rearrangements. TCRdb limited this immuneACCESS table to in-frame rearrangements with V and J called. A share of clones is missing; checked studies link under half to unresolved V genes, and the rest is unexplained. The DNA gave D and trimming, while V, J and clone size come from that table. The sample includes more than 75,000 clones, with 70% to 90% observed a single time. Together, the top ten hold approximately 1.3% of the sample.

Trimming removed 5 bases from V and 9 bases from J, leaving 14 bases between the germline ends. There are 13 amino acids in the CDR3, from cysteine to phenylalanine inclusive. Just the 39-base CDR3 DNA is kept, in frame starting at base 1. The germline V gene yields SNHLY for CDR1 and FYNNEI for CDR2. This clonotype was sampled from an elderly man with active or convalescent COVID-19. Material for sequencing was peripheral blood. Recombination joined TRBV2 with TRBJ2-1, with no confidently assigned D gene. The DNA reads TGTGCCAGCAGTTTTTCTCCCGGTAGTGAGCAGTTCTTC. It encodes CASSFSPGSEQFF.